Below, 32 T cell receptor beta chains from the same sample are listed, as sequenced in a study of T cell repertoires in cytomegalovirus infection. TCRdb processed the reads anew with MiXCR; each CDR3 protein has one entry. Of a few hundred thousand distinct CDR3 sequences listed, roughly 15% were seen once; the top ten hold 8.5% to 10%. The sequencing input was PBMCs. These receptors all come from a human donor in good health (CMV status not recorded). Some clones in this sample may be carry-over from other donors' samples.

This clonotype was seen at least ten times. The chain employs TRBV10-3 and TRBJ1-2; the match to TRBD1 covers 8 bases. This CDR3 region has 16 residues. Trimming removed 2 bases from V and 4 bases from J; junction bases left unmatched: 9. From germline, CDR1 is ENHRY and CDR2 SYGVKD. The CDR3 DNA sequence: TGTGCCATCAGTGAGCTCTGGACAGGGCTTCCCTATGGCTACACCTTC. Protein: CAISELWTGLPYGYTF.

V and J are TRBV29-1 and TRBJ2-2, with D possibly matching TRBD2 (6 bases). The CDR3 runs 15 residues. V lost 7 bases and J lost 0, with 15 bases in between. The germline CDR1 and CDR2 sequences are SQVTM and ANQGSEA. The CDR3 loop is CSAAIAASNTGELFF. Here the CDR3 DNA reads TGCAGCGCAGCCATAGCGGCATCGAACACCGGGGAGCTGTTTTTT.

The V gene is TRBV5-1, the J gene TRBJ2-3, with 11 bases that match TRBD2. V shed 0 bases, J shed 7 bases, and the junction held 13 bases outside the gene matches. This CDR3 has 18 residues. Germline CDR1 and CDR2: SGHRS and YFSETQ. The CDR3 here is CASSLAKLSGTSGNTQYF. The CDR3 bases are TGCGCCAGCAGCTTGGCGAAACTTTCCGGGACTAGCGGAAATACGCAGTATTTT.

In this sample, this clonotype turned up many times. The chain carries TRBV11-1 and TRBJ2-2, with TRBD2 identical over 14 bases. The CDR3 totals 18 residues. Germline V gene data show CDR1 as SGHAT and CDR2 as FQDESV (reference sequence). With V trimmed by 5 bases and J by 4 bases, 9 bases remained unmatched. The CDR3 reads CASSPGLAGVRSTGELFF. The CDR3 bases are TGTGCCAGCAGCCCGGGACTAGCGGGAGTACGCAGCACCGGGGAGCTGTTTTTT. The variable domain in full, with the rest retrieved from reference TRBV11-1 and TRBJ2-2, is EAEVAQSPRYKITEKSQAVAFWCDPISGHATLYWYRQILGQGPELLVQFQDESVVDDSQLPKDRFSAERLKGVDSTLKIQPAELGDSAMYLCASSPGLAGVRSTGELFFGEGSRLTVL.

At least ten counts were recorded for this clonotype. V gene TRBV24-1 combines with J gene TRBJ2-1, with TRBD2 as a possible D gene (5 bases). The CDR3 runs 14 residues. V shed 3 bases and J shed 0 bases, with 5 bases lying between them. Germline V CDR1 and CDR2: KGHDR, SFDVKD. The CDR3 is CATSDSGSYNEQFF. In DNA, the CDR3 is TGTGCCACCAGTGATAGCGGCTCCTACAATGAGCAGTTCTTC.

The chain uses TRBV3-1 and TRBJ2-5, with 8 bases lining up with TRBD2. The CDR3 sequence is 12 residues long. The V segment lost 6 bases and the J segment 4 bases; nucleotides outside the gene matches: 1. Germline CDR1 and CDR2: LGHDT and YNNKEL (reference sequence). In DNA form, the CDR3 reads TGTGCCAGCAGGAGCGGGGGAGAGACCCAGTACTTC. Its protein product is CASRSGGETQYF.

In its sample, this clonotype was seen a few times. The chain is built from TRBV29-1 and TRBJ2-3, with 8 positions matching TRBD2. Per the germline V gene, CDR1 is SQVTM and CDR2 is ANQGSEA. Trimming cost V 7 bases and J 1 base; bases outside gene matches: 7. The CDR3 has 14 amino acids. CDR3 DNA sequence: TGCAGCGCCTCACTAGCGGTTGGCACAGATACGCAGTATTTT. Translated, it gives CSASLAVGTDTQYF.

Comment on this clonotype: A read error is possible here, since a much larger clone lies one base away. This chain connects TRBV7-3 to TRBJ2-1, with a weak D call TRBD2 (5 bases). Looked up from germline, CDR1 is SGHTA and CDR2 is FQGTGA. This CDR3 region has 13 residues. The CDR3 region is CASSGSRNNEQLF. The DNA of the CDR3 is TGTGCCAGCAGCGGGAGTCGAAACAATGAGCAGTTATTC.

The chain employs TRBV7-9 and TRBJ2-5; D not resolved. In germline, CDR1 is SEHNR, CDR2 FQNEAQ (reference sequence). V gave up 3 bases and J gave up 3 bases, with 11 bases separating them. CDR3 length: 14 amino acids. The CDR3, as DNA: TGTGCCAGCAGCTTCCCGAACAGCGAAGAGACCCAGTACTTC. Translating gives CASSFPNSEETQYF.

The table lists this clonotype with many counts. The chain is built from TRBV20-1 and TRBJ2-6, with D possibly TRBD1 on 6 matching bases. Germline V gives CDR1 DFQATT, CDR2 SNEGSKA (reference sequence). V dropped 6 bases and J dropped 0 bases, with 21 bases sitting between them. This CDR3 has 18 residues. Here the CDR3 reads CSASPRGHSSSGANVLTF. The CDR3, as DNA: TGCAGTGCCTCACCTAGGGGACACTCGAGCTCTGGGGCCAACGTCCTGACTTTC.

This clonotype was picked up a small number of times. This chain uses TRBV3-1 with TRBJ2-1; TRBD2 matches at 13 bases. Trimming at V came to 5 bases and at J to 9 bases, leaving 7 bases not matched to a gene. The CDR3 extends over 15 amino acids. Germline CDR1 reads LGHDT; CDR2 reads YNNKEL (reference sequence). CDR3 amino acids: CASSVLAGGPVEQFF. The CDR3 DNA follows: TGTGCCAGCAGCGTACTAGCGGGAGGGCCAGTTGAGCAGTTCTTC.

This clonotype showed up many times. The chain employs TRBV18 and TRBJ2-7; 7 bases align to TRBD1. The CDR3 is made up of 14 amino acids. Germline V gene lookup returns CDR1 KGHSH and CDR2 LQKENI. Trimming removed 4 bases from V and 6 bases from J; junction bases left unmatched: 9. The chain's CDR3 is CASSRGEGGAEQYF. CDR3 sequence (DNA): TGTGCCAGCTCACGGGGAGAAGGGGGCGCCGAGCAGTACTTC.

This clonotype came up many times. V and J are TRBV7-2 and TRBJ1-2; perhaps TRBD1 as D (6 bases). The germline gives CDR1 SGHTA, CDR2 FQGNSA. The CDR3 sequence is 13 residues long. V was shortened by 6 bases and J by 3 bases, with 11 bases between the two germline ends. DNA for the CDR3: TGTGCCAGCAGTTTTTACAGGGACTATGGCTACACCTTC. Translating it yields CASSFYRDYGYTF.

This clonotype was seen ten or more times. This rearrangement joins TRBV6-1 to TRBJ2-7; 12 positions agree with TRBD2. The V gene's germline CDR1 is MNHNS and CDR2 SASEGT. This CDR3 region has 16 residues. The V and J ends lost 7 bases and 1 base, in that order; junction bases with no gene match: 8. Written as DNA, the CDR3 is TGTGCCAGCACCGACCCGGGGACTAGCGGGTCCTACGAGCAGTACGTC. Amino acid sequence: CASTDPGTSGSYEQYV.

This clonotype was found many times. DNA for the CDR3: TGTGCCAGCAGCTTAGGGGGATTCGCTGAAGCTTTCTTT. It yields the protein CASSLGGFAEAFF. The chain combines TRBV7-2 with TRBJ1-1, with unresolved D. The ends were cut back, 1 base at V and 6 bases at J, with 9 bases in the middle. The CDR3 consists of 13 residues. Germline CDR1 is SGHTA and CDR2 is FQGNSA.

The chain uses TRBV7-1 and TRBJ1-1; no firm D call. TRBV7-1 belongs to the ORF category, with a function that is uncertain. The ends were cut back, 3 bases at V and 0 bases at J, with 20 bases in the middle. The CDR3 has 18 amino acids. The CDR3 coding sequence is TGTGCCAGCAGCTCGCCCGAGGCCCGGGAGGGCATGAACACTGAAGCTTTCTTT. This codes for CASSSPEAREGMNTEAFF.

The chain recombines TRBV15 with TRBJ1-4; D not certain. Trimming pared 0 bases from V and 7 bases from J, leaving 6 bases between. CDR3 length: 13 amino acids. CDR1 is LNHNV and CDR2 is YYDKDF in the germline V gene (reference sequence). The CDR3 DNA reads as TGTGCCACCAGCAGAGATCGCGGTGAAAAACTGTTTTTT. Translated, it gives CATSRDRGEKLFF.

In its sample, this clonotype was seen a few times. The genes are TRBV7-6 and TRBJ2-7; the D gene is possibly TRBD1 (6 bases). This CDR3 is built from 15 residues. V lost 2 bases and J 2 bases, leaving 13 bases between the germline ends. CDR1 is SGHVS, CDR2 FNYEAQ, per germline. DNA for the CDR3: TGTGCCAGCAGCTTAACGACAGGAGCAACCTACGAGCAGTACTTC. Its protein is CASSLTTGATYEQYF.

The V call is TRBV5-4, the J call TRBJ2-3; the D gene is possibly TRBD2 (7 bases). The CDR3 contains 16 residues. The germline V and J ends were trimmed by 4 bases and 1 base, with 16 bases remaining between them. CDR1 is SGHNT, CDR2 YYREEE, per germline (reference sequence). The CDR3 reads CASSRPGGPGTDTQYF. The CDR3 region has the DNA TGTGCCAGCAGCCGCCCGGGGGGCCCGGGCACAGATACGCAGTATTTT.

The rearrangement links TRBV2 to TRBJ2-1, with D possibly matching TRBD2 (7 bases). CDR3 length: 15 residues. Germline CDR1 is SNHLY and CDR2 is FYNNEI. Trimming removed 6 bases at V and 5 bases at J, with 17 bases between. In DNA form, the CDR3 reads TGTGCCAGCAGGGCTGGCGGGGGCATAAACAATGAGCAGTTCTTC. Residues: CASRAGGGINNEQFF.

J is TRBJ2-2 and V is TRBV19; no reliable D call. The V end lost 5 bases, the J end lost 6 bases, and 16 bases lay between the germline ends. The CDR3 has 15 amino acids. CDR1 and CDR2 (germline): LNHDA, SQIVND (reference sequence). CDR3 DNA sequence: TGTGCCAGTAGTCCGCGCGACGTTGGGGCCGGGGAGCTGTTTTTT. The encoded protein is CASSPRDVGAGELFF. Variable domain in full (rest from reference TRBV19 and TRBJ2-2): DGGITQSPKYLFRKEGQNVTLSCEQNLNHDAMYWYRQDPGQGLRLIYYSQIVNDFQKGDIAEGYSVSREKKESFPLTVTSAQKNPTAFYLCASSPRDVGAGELFFGEGSRLTVL.

The chain employs TRBV2 and TRBJ2-5; the match to TRBD1 covers 8 bases. In germline, CDR1 is SNHLY, CDR2 FYNNEI. This CDR3 spans 16 amino acids. V was clipped by 3 bases and J by 2 bases; unmatched bases: 8. CDR3 sequence: CASSDDRRTGQETQYF. The CDR3 DNA reads TGTGCCAGCAGTGACGATAGGAGGACAGGGCAAGAGACCCAGTACTTC.

This clonotype has ten or more counts. The chain has TRBV7-6 and TRBJ2-1, with 9 bases that match TRBD1. Germline V gene sequence: CDR1 SGHVS, CDR2 FNYEAQ. The CDR3 consists of 19 residues. The junction had 12 bases not matched to a gene; V was cut back by 1 base and J by 2 bases. CDR3: CASSLVPQGRTGAYNEQFF. In DNA, the CDR3 is TGTGCCAGCAGCTTAGTCCCCCAAGGAAGGACAGGGGCCTACAATGAGCAGTTCTTC. The complete variable domain, with remaining parts taken from reference TRBV7-6 and TRBJ2-1, reads GAGVSQSPRYKVTKRGQDVALRCDPISGHVSLYWYRQALGQGPEFLTYFNYEAQQDKSGLPNDRFSAERPEGSISTLTIQRTEQRDSAMYRCASSLVPQGRTGAYNEQFFGPGTRLTVL.

The rearrangement uses TRBV29-1 and TRBJ1-6; TRBD1 might be the D (5 bases). CDR3 length: 14 amino acids. The V end lost 5 bases, the J end lost 7 bases, and 15 bases lay between the germline ends. Germline V CDR1 and CDR2: SQVTM, ANQGSEA. In DNA, the CDR3 is TGCAGCGTTAGTGACCGGGACTTCAATTCACCCCTCCACTTT. Amino acid sequence: CSVSDRDFNSPLHF.

This clonotype was seen many times. The rearrangement joins TRBV12-3 or TRBV12-4 to TRBJ2-5, with TRBD1 as a possible D gene (5 bases). The CDR3 covers 17 residues. V shed 5 bases and J shed 4 bases, with 23 bases lying between them. The CDR3 region is CASSPGQGRLVRETQYF. CDR3 sequence (DNA): TGTGCCAGCAGTCCGGGCCAGGGCCGTCTAGTGCGAGAGACCCAGTACTTC.

This clonotype was counted only a few times. The chain joins TRBV19 to TRBJ1-1, with 7 bases aligning to TRBD1. The CDR3 sequence is 16 residues long. Losses at the gene ends were 5 bases for V and 4 bases for J; bases not matched to a gene: 13. Germline lookup yields CDR1 LNHDA and CDR2 SQIVND (reference sequence). CDR3 loop: CASSCPTGRSCTEAFF. The CDR3 coding sequence is TGTGCCAGTAGTTGCCCGACAGGGCGGAGTTGCACTGAAGCTTTCTTT.

The rearrangement joins TRBV7-9 to TRBJ1-3; weak D call: TRBD1 (6 bases). The ends were cut back, 5 bases at V and 0 bases at J, with 11 bases in the middle. The CDR3 sequence is 15 residues long. The germline CDR1 and CDR2 sequences are SEHNR and FQNEAQ (reference sequence). CDR3 in amino acids: CASSPRDTSGNTIYF. In DNA, the CDR3 is TGTGCCAGCAGCCCACGGGACACCTCTGGAAACACCATATATTTT.

This clonotype was counted many times. J is TRBJ2-3 and V is TRBV7-8; 11 bases line up with TRBD2. The length of the CDR3 is 20 residues. CDR1 SGHVS and CDR2 FQNEAQ come from the germline V gene. The V and J ends lost 6 bases and 1 base, in that order; junction bases with no gene match: 18. In nucleotides, the CDR3 is TGTGCCAGCAGTCTATACCCCCGTTTAGCGGGGGGGTTGGGCACAGATACGCAGTATTTT. Protein product: CASSLYPRLAGGLGTDTQYF.

In its sample, this clonotype was seen many times. This chain joins TRBV25-1 and TRBJ2-7; D tentatively reads TRBD1 or TRBD2 (5 bases each). CDR1 MGHDK and CDR2 SYGVNS come from the germline V gene. V lost 6 bases and J lost 11, with 20 bases in between. The length of the CDR3 is 13 residues. The CDR3 here is CASSRGPSSEEYF. The CDR3 nucleotides read TGTGCCAGCAGCCGGGGACCCTCGTCGGAGGAGTACTTC.

This clonotype was counted a few times. The chain joins TRBV28 to TRBJ2-7; 8 positions agree with TRBD1. Germline V gene data show CDR1 as MDHEN and CDR2 as SYDVKM. Losses at the gene ends were 3 bases for V and 7 bases for J; bases not matched to a gene: 8. The CDR3 sequence is 14 residues long. The CDR3 region is CASSFSDRGVEQYF. The DNA of the CDR3 is TGTGCCAGCAGTTTCAGTGACAGGGGCGTTGAGCAGTACTTC.

This rearrangement joins TRBV4-1 to TRBJ1-2, with D unresolved. The germline V and J ends were trimmed by 1 base and 4 bases, with 16 bases remaining between them. This CDR3 comprises 16 residues. From germline, CDR1 is MGHRA and CDR2 YSYEKL. CDR3 coding DNA: TGCGCCAGCAGCCAAGGGGATTGGGTGCCGATCTATGGCTACACCTTC. This encodes CASSQGDWVPIYGYTF.

The chain combines TRBV3-1 with TRBJ2-7; possible D gene TRBD2, 5 bases. Germline loops: CDR1 LGHDT, CDR2 YNNKEL (reference sequence). The CDR3 has 15 amino acids. V lost 0 bases and J lost 6, with 15 bases in between. The CDR3 here is CASSQDHISVAEQYF. Written as DNA, the CDR3 is TGTGCCAGCAGCCAAGATCATATTAGCGTGGCCGAGCAGTACTTC.